What follows are 23 T cell receptor beta chains derived from one specimen sequenced in a study of OX40 agonist ivuxolimab in advanced cancers. TCRdb's table, derived via immunoSEQ multiplex PCR, lists solely in-frame clones and lacks some. Among 55,000 to 70,000 clones listed, about 86% were seen once. Sequenced material: CD4+ or CD8+ T cells sorted from blood, taken in a trial of the OX40 agonist ivuxolimab. The receptors were gathered from an adult with an advanced solid tumor such as melanoma, head and neck, liver or kidney cancer.

The chain is built from TRBV27 and TRBJ2-7; 9 nucleotides match TRBD2. The CDR3 totals 12 residues. Germline V CDR1 and CDR2: MNHEY, SMNVEV (reference sequence). The J segment lost 2 bases and the V segment lost 7 bases, leaving 0 bases of the junction unmatched. The DNA of the CDR3 is TGTGCCAGCAAGCGGGGGGCCTACGAGCAGTACTTC. Protein: CASKRGAYEQYF.

The V call is TRBV5-1, the J call TRBJ1-2; TRBD1 agrees at 9 bases. Germline CDR1 reads SGHRS; CDR2 reads YFSETQ. Germline trimming cut 4 bases from V and 5 bases from J; bases unmatched to any gene: 6. The CDR3 runs to 14 residues. The CDR3: CASSLTGQGYGYTF. Here the CDR3 DNA reads TGCGCCAGCAGCCTAACGGGACAGGGTTATGGCTACACCTTC.

The table lists this clone with a few counts. The rearrangement joins TRBV29-1 to TRBJ1-2, with a possible D match to TRBD1 (5 bases). This CDR3 has 12 amino acids. Germline lookup yields CDR1 SQVTM and CDR2 ANQGSEA. Trimming cost V 5 bases and J 3 bases, with 10 bases left between them. The CDR3 protein is CSVRTSYYGYTF. The CDR3 nucleotides are TGCAGCGTTAGGACAAGTTACTATGGCTACACCTTC.

V is TRBV7-2 and J is TRBJ2-3; D gene uncertain. The germline gives CDR1 SGHTA, CDR2 FQGNSA. This CDR3 comprises 13 residues. V lost 5 bases, J lost 2 bases, and 8 bases lay in between. The CDR3 DNA reads as TGTGCCAGCAGCCCCCAACTCACAGATACGCAGTATTTT. Encoded protein: CASSPQLTDTQYF.

This rearrangement joins TRBV5-1 to TRBJ2-5, with D perhaps matching TRBD1 (6 bases). The CDR3 has 15 residues. CDR1 is SGHRS and CDR2 is YFSETQ in the germline V gene. The ends were cut back, 0 bases at V and 5 bases at J, with 14 bases in the middle. CDR3 region: CASSLATGIQETQYF. The DNA for the CDR3 is TGCGCCAGCAGCTTGGCCACAGGGATTCAGGAGACCCAGTACTTC.

The gene calls are TRBV30 and TRBJ1-1; TRBD1 aligns across 9 bases. This CDR3 contains 13 residues. The V gene's germline CDR1 is GTSNPN and CDR2 SVGIG (reference sequence). V lost 7 bases, J lost 5 bases, and 8 bases stayed unmatched. The CDR3 coding sequence is TGTGCCTCGACACAGGGGGCGCTGACTGAAGCTTTCTTT. Amino acids: CASTQGALTEAFF.

The chain is built from TRBV11-3 and TRBJ2-5; D unresolved. V lost 3 bases, J lost 5 bases, and 19 bases lay in between. This CDR3 comprises 16 residues. Germline V gene sequence: CDR1 SGHNT, CDR2 YENEEA. This CDR3 is CASSFGSGTLRETQYF. In DNA form, the CDR3 reads TGTGCCAGCAGCTTTGGGTCTGGAACTCTCCGTGAGACCCAGTACTTC.

V gene TRBV14 combines with J gene TRBJ2-5, with 7 bases identical to TRBD1. The CDR3 covers 16 residues. The junction had 9 bases not matched to a gene; V was cut back by 0 bases and J by 5 bases. CDR1 is SGHDN, CDR2 FVKESK, per germline. The CDR3 region has the DNA TGTGCCAGCAGCCAAGATAACAGGGGATATACGGAGACCCAGTACTTC. Translating gives CASSQDNRGYTETQYF.

This CDR3 reads CASSFEWTNEKLFF. CDR3 DNA sequence: TGTGCCAGCAGCTTTGAGTGGACTAATGAAAAACTGTTTTTT. The gene calls are TRBV6-5 and TRBJ1-4; D not resolved. The CDR3 is 14 residues long. In germline, CDR1 is MNHEY, CDR2 SVGAGI. With 6 bases removed from V and 2 bases from J, the gap between germline ends came to 10 bases.

V is TRBV4-1 and J is TRBJ1-2; D gene unclear. Germline loops: CDR1 MGHRA, CDR2 YSYEKL. V was cut by 3 bases and J by 8 bases, with 7 bases left in between. The CDR3 sequence is 11 residues long. As DNA, the CDR3 is TGCGCCAGCAGCCAGGACCTGGGCTACACCTTC. Its protein is CASSQDLGYTF.

The chain's CDR3 is CASSLSGYGYTF. The CDR3 region has the DNA TGCGCCAGCAGCTTGTCCGGCTATGGCTACACCTTC. This chain connects TRBV5-1 to TRBJ1-2; D is unresolved. The CDR3 contains 12 residues. In germline, CDR1 is SGHRS, CDR2 YFSETQ. Trimming shortened V by 1 base and J by 4 bases, and 5 bases separated the two germline ends.

DNA for the CDR3: TGCAGTGCTAGTTATGACCTAAAACTGTTTTTT. The encoded protein is CSASYDLKLFF. V gene TRBV20-1 combines with J gene TRBJ1-4; D not resolved. Germline V gene data show CDR1 as DFQATT and CDR2 as SNEGSKA (reference sequence). Trimming removed 3 bases from V and 10 bases from J, with 9 bases in between. This CDR3 has 11 amino acids.

This clone was picked up one time. The chain combines TRBV27 with TRBJ1-3; 7 bases fit TRBD1. Looked up from germline, CDR1 is MNHEY and CDR2 is SMNVEV (reference sequence). Losses at the gene ends were 5 bases for V and 2 bases for J; bases not matched to a gene: 6. The CDR3 length is 15 residues. CDR3 residues: CASSRDRAAGNTIYF. CDR3 DNA: TGTGCCAGCAGTCGCGACAGGGCCGCTGGAAACACCATATATTTT.

The J gene is TRBJ2-4, the V gene TRBV5-6, with D possibly matching TRBD1 (6 bases). CDR1 is SGHDT and CDR2 is YYEEEE in the germline V gene. The CDR3 totals 17 residues. The germline V and J ends were trimmed by 4 bases and 1 base, with 18 bases remaining between them. The chain's CDR3 is CASSAFQGTGAKNIQYF. The CDR3 DNA sequence: TGTGCCAGCAGCGCCTTTCAGGGGACGGGGGCCAAAAACATTCAGTACTTC.

This rearrangement joins TRBV18 to TRBJ2-7, with 10 nucleotides matching TRBD2. CDR3 length equals 15 residues. Germline trimming cut 5 bases from V and 4 bases from J; bases unmatched to any gene: 8. In germline, CDR1 is KGHSH, CDR2 LQKENI. CDR3 in DNA: TGTGCCAGCTCAACCGCTAGCGGGGGTAGGTACGAGCAGTACTTC. Its protein product is CASSTASGGRYEQYF.

The CDR3 here is CASSTMGGETEAFF. CDR3 bases: TGTGCCAGCTCAACAATGGGGGGAGAGACTGAAGCTTTCTTT. The chain recombines TRBV18 with TRBJ1-1, with D tentatively TRBD1 (5 bases). This CDR3 region has 14 residues. V was cut by 5 bases and J by 5 bases, with 15 bases left in between. Germline V gene sequence: CDR1 KGHSH, CDR2 LQKENI.

This sequence joins TRBV2 and TRBJ1-5, with D unresolved. CDR1 is SNHLY and CDR2 is FYNNEI in the germline V gene. The ends were cut back, 4 bases at V and 0 bases at J, with 16 bases in the middle. The length of the CDR3 is 17 residues. The CDR3 DNA sequence: TGTGCCAGCAGTGTAGTGGTTGGGATCGATAGCAATCAGCCCCAGCATTTT. It encodes CASSVVVGIDSNQPQHF.

The genes are TRBV7-2 and TRBJ2-3; TRBD2 aligns across 8 bases. The trim removed 6 bases at V and 3 bases at J, leaving 8 bases unmatched. There are 15 residues in the CDR3. Germline V lookup: CDR1 SGHTA, CDR2 FQGNSA. DNA of the CDR3: TGTGCCAGCAGGACCGGGGGGGTTGGAACAGATACGCAGTATTTT. This sequence encodes CASRTGGVGTDTQYF. The complete variable domain, with remaining parts taken from reference TRBV7-2 and TRBJ2-3, reads GAGVSQSPSNKVTEKGKDVELRCDPISGHTALYWYRQSLGQGLEFLIYFQGNSAPDKSGLPSDRFSAERTGGSVSTLTIQRTQQEDSAVYLCASRTGGVGTDTQYFGPGTRLTVL.

This rearrangement joins TRBV5-4 to TRBJ1-4; D remains ambiguous. In germline, CDR1 is SGHNT, CDR2 YYREEE (reference sequence). The ends were cut back, 3 bases at V and 2 bases at J, with 14 bases in the middle. The CDR3 extends over 16 amino acids. Written as DNA, the CDR3 is TGTGCCAGCAGCTCTAGATTCCCCGGGACTAATGAAAAACTGTTTTTT. It specifies CASSSRFPGTNEKLFF. The full variable domain, its missing parts supplied by reference TRBV5-4 and TRBJ1-4, is ETGVTQSPTHLIKTRGQQVTLRCSSQSGHNTVSWYQQALGQGPQFIFQYYREEENGRGNFPPRFSGLQFPNYSSELNVNALELDDSALYLCASSSRFPGTNEKLFFGSGTQLSVL.

The chain employs TRBV11-2 and TRBJ2-1; a possible D gene is TRBD1 (5 bases). The germline V gene encodes CDR1 SGHAT and CDR2 FQNNGV. Between the trimmed V and J ends, which lost 5 bases and 5 bases, there was a span of 13 bases. The length of the CDR3 is 14 residues. DNA for the CDR3: TGTGCCAGCAGCCCCCGGCAGGGCCACAATGAGCAGTTCTTC. Translated, it gives CASSPRQGHNEQFF.

The chain links TRBV11-2 to TRBJ1-2; 7 nucleotides line up with TRBD1. Germline-derived CDR1 and CDR2 are SGHAT and FQNNGV. V lost 5 bases and J lost 7; bases outside the gene matches: 13. The CDR3 sequence is 15 residues long. DNA of the CDR3: TGTGCCAGCAGCCCGGAGGGACAGCGGGTTGGTGGCTACACCTTC. Protein product: CASSPEGQRVGGYTF.

The gene calls are TRBV10-1 and TRBJ1-1, with 7 bases lining up with TRBD1. V shed 6 bases, J shed 0 bases, and the junction held 1 base outside the gene matches. CDR1 WNHNN and CDR2 SYGVQD come from the germline V gene (reference sequence). The CDR3 contains 13 residues. The CDR3 spells CASSRGVNTEAFF. The CDR3 DNA reads TGCGCCAGCAGCAGGGGGGTGAACACTGAAGCTTTCTTT.

V usage is TRBV5-8 and J usage is TRBJ1-1; tentative D call: TRBD1 (6 bases). Trimming stripped 2 bases from V and 11 bases from J, with 13 bases between. Germline V lookup: CDR1 SGHTS, CDR2 YDEGEE. The CDR3 has 12 amino acids. In DNA form, the CDR3 reads TGTGCCAGCAGCTTTGGGGGCGCCAAGGCTTTCTTT. Amino acids: CASSFGGAKAFF.